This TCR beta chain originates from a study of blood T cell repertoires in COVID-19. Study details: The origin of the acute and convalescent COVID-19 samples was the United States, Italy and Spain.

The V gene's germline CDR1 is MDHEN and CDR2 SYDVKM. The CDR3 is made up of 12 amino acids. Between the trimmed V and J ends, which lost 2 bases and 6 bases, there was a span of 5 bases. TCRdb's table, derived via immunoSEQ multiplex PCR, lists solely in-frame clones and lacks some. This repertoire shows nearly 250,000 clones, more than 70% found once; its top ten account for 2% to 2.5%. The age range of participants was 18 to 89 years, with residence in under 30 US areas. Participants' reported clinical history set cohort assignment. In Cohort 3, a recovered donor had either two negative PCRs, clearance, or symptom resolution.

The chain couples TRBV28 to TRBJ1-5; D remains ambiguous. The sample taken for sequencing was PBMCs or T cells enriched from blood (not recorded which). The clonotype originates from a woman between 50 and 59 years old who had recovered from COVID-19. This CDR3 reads CASSLVGQPQHF. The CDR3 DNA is TGTGCCAGCAGTTTAGTCGGTCAGCCCCAGCATTTT.